This T cell receptor beta chain derives from a study of blood T cell repertoires in COVID-19. The CDR3 is 17 amino acids. J was trimmed by 3 bases and V by 4 bases; bases with no gene match: 11. The germline V gene encodes CDR1 MGHRA and CDR2 YSYEKL. Method: immunoSEQ multiplex PCR; TCRdb's copy keeps in-frame clones and lacks some. The sample shows fewer than 250,000 clones, about four fifths of them seen only once. The rearrangement joins TRBV4-1 to TRBJ2-7, with TRBD2 identical over 11 bases. The clonotype originates from a man in his 60s with acute or convalescent COVID-19. The sequencing sample was made of peripheral blood. The CDR3 DNA follows: TGCGCCAGCAGCCGTTACCTTCCCGGGACTAGCGGCTACGAGCAGTACTTC. Residues: CASSRYLPGTSGYEQYF.